These 15 T cell receptor beta chains share one sample of origin, sequenced in a study of vaccination and CD4 T cells after COVID-19. For these TCRs, the target antigens are not known. Treatment defined: approximately nine-day PBMC culture with coronavirus spike peptide pools or control peptides (ViraFEST assay). Cultured CD4+ T cell DNA underwent sequencing with the Oncomine TCR Beta short-read assay. TCRdb fed the PCR reads into MiXCR, producing one record per CDR3 protein. This sample carries almost 20,000 distinct CDR3 sequences, about 42% of them seen once, and the ten largest clones take about 29%. The sample here was CD4+ T cells from blood, cultured in vitro, taken before SARS-CoV-2 vaccination. The receptors stem from a human donor who received a COVID-19 vaccine.

This clonotype was detected only a few times. This chain joins TRBV6-1 and TRBJ1-3, with a tentative D call TRBD1 (5 bases). CDR1 and CDR2 from the germline V gene are MNHNS and SASEGT. V was cut by 6 bases and J by 0 bases, with 9 bases left in between. The CDR3 spans 14 residues. CDR3: CASRRGISGNTIYF. DNA for the CDR3: TGTGCCAGCAGAAGGGGCATCTCTGGAAACACCATATATTTT.

This clonotype turned up a few times. The J gene is TRBJ2-2, the V gene TRBV7-2; D may be TRBD2 (6 bases). Trimming took off 3 bases at V and 2 bases at J, with 10 bases between the two ends. The CDR3 covers 15 residues. Germline assignment: CDR1 SGHTA and CDR2 FQGNSA. CDR3 sequence (DNA): TGTGCCAGCAGCTTTGGGGGGTCCAACACCGGGGAGCTGTTTTTT. Translation: CASSFGGSNTGELFF.

This clonotype has a handful of counts. The chain is built from TRBV6-5 and TRBJ2-5; 8 nucleotides align to TRBD1. V shed 2 bases, J shed 6 bases, and the junction held 2 bases outside the gene matches. Germline values: CDR1 MNHEY, CDR2 SVGAGI. The CDR3 has 13 amino acids. CDR3 nucleotides: TGTGCCAGCAGTTACCAGGGGGCACAGACCCAGTACTTC. It encodes CASSYQGAQTQYF.

For the CDR3, the DNA is TGCGCCAGCAGGCCTACCTTAGGTGCCGGGGAGCTGTTTTTT. The encoded protein is CASRPTLGAGELFF. The V call is TRBV10-2, the J call TRBJ2-2; D not certain. With 6 bases removed from V and 6 bases from J, the gap between germline ends came to 14 bases. Looked up from germline, CDR1 is WSHSY and CDR2 is SAAADI. This CDR3 has 14 residues.

There are a few counts of this clonotype. V and J are TRBV7-2 and TRBJ1-2; the D gene is possibly TRBD1 (5 bases). Germline lookup yields CDR1 SGHTA and CDR2 FQGNSA. With 7 bases removed from V and 0 bases from J, the gap between germline ends came to 15 bases. The CDR3 extends over 15 amino acids. The CDR3 coding sequence is TGTGCCAGCACCCTAGTTCTAGGGGCTAACTATGGCTACACCTTC. Encoded protein: CASTLVLGANYGYTF.

This clonotype was counted between two and nine times. The chain carries TRBV20-1 and TRBJ1-1; 9 nucleotides agree with TRBD1. The CDR3 sequence is 14 residues long. J was trimmed by 6 bases and V by 2 bases; bases with no gene match: 7. CDR1 is DFQATT, CDR2 SNEGSKA, per germline (reference sequence). The CDR3 sequence is CSARPGQGISEAFF. The CDR3 DNA is TGCAGTGCTAGACCGGGACAGGGTATTTCTGAAGCTTTCTTT.

The CDR3 DNA sequence: TGTGCCACCAGCACTATCCAAGTAGGGGTTTGGACTGAAGCTTTCTTT. Translated: CATSTIQVGVWTEAFF. The V gene is TRBV15, the J gene TRBJ1-1; a possible D gene is TRBD1 (5 bases). Trimming left V 4 bases short and J 5 bases short, with 20 bases between. This CDR3 comprises 16 residues. From germline, CDR1 is LNHNV and CDR2 YYDKDF (reference sequence).

The chain is built from TRBV20-1 and TRBJ2-3; 7 bases fit TRBD1. V was clipped by 5 bases and J by 2 bases; unmatched bases: 4. This CDR3 spans 13 amino acids. In germline, CDR1 is DFQATT, CDR2 SNEGSKA (reference sequence). The CDR3 sequence: CSARDSLTDTQYF. For the CDR3, the DNA is TGCAGTGCTCGGGACAGCCTCACAGATACGCAGTATTTT.

This clonotype was detected only a few times. The genes are TRBV11-2 and TRBJ2-2; a possible D gene is TRBD1 (7 bases). Trimming took 3 bases from V and 4 from J, leaving 15 bases between them. This CDR3 contains 16 residues. From germline, CDR1 is SGHAT and CDR2 FQNNGV. The CDR3, as DNA: TGTGCCAGCAGCTTCGGTGGAGGGGGCTTCACCGGGGAGCTGTTTTTT. It translates to CASSFGGGGFTGELFF.

This clonotype was counted a single time. This chain links TRBV9 with TRBJ2-2; D is unclear. V was shortened by 0 bases and J by 3 bases, with 6 bases between the two germline ends. CDR3 length: 14 residues. CDR1 is SGDLS, CDR2 YYNGEE, per germline. CDR3: CASSVGPDTGELFF. CDR3 sequence (DNA): TGTGCCAGCAGCGTAGGACCGGACACCGGGGAGCTGTTTTTT.

V gene TRBV20-1 combines with J gene TRBJ2-5; D remains ambiguous. This CDR3 is 15 amino acids long. From germline, CDR1 is DFQATT and CDR2 SNEGSKA (reference sequence). Between the trimmed V and J ends, which lost 0 bases and 5 bases, there was a span of 16 bases. CDR3 in DNA: TGCAGTGCTAGAGATTCGGGCGGTTTAGAGGAGACCCAGTACTTC. Its translation is CSARDSGGLEETQYF.

CDR3 DNA sequence: TGTGCCACCAGTGATCGGGCCTCCTATGGCTACACCTTC. It translates to CATSDRASYGYTF. The chain has TRBV24-1 and TRBJ1-2; no firm D call. V was cut by 3 bases and J by 4 bases, with 8 bases left in between. CDR1 is KGHDR and CDR2 is SFDVKD in the germline V gene. The CDR3 runs to 13 residues.

The rearrangement links TRBV6-1 to TRBJ1-2; D ambiguous. This CDR3 is built from 12 residues. Germline values: CDR1 MNHNS, CDR2 SASEGT. Trimming removed 3 bases at V and 5 bases at J, with 7 bases between. CDR3 residues: CASSDNGYGYTF. CDR3 DNA sequence: TGTGCCAGCAGTGATAACGGGTATGGCTACACCTTC.

This clonotype was picked up one time. CDR3 DNA: TGTGCCAGCAGCCAAGATCCGGACAGATCCTCAACCGGGGAGCTGTTTTTT. It yields the protein CASSQDPDRSSTGELFF. The chain has TRBV4-2 and TRBJ2-2; possible D gene TRBD1, 6 bases. Germline loops: CDR1 LGHNA, CDR2 YNFKEQ. V was shortened by 0 bases and J by 5 bases, with 16 bases between the two germline ends. The CDR3 runs to 17 residues.

This clonotype was picked up a small number of times. V and J are TRBV19 and TRBJ1-2; TRBD1 matches 10 bases. With V trimmed by 5 bases and J by 2 bases, 2 bases remained unmatched. The CDR3 is 14 residues long. CDR1 is LNHDA and CDR2 is SQIVND in the germline V gene (reference sequence). The CDR3 reads CASSPGQGNYGYTF. The DNA for the CDR3 is TGTGCCAGTAGTCCGGGACAGGGGAACTATGGCTACACCTTC.